This entry is about one TCR beta chain. Its antigen is unknown. In this CDR3 the conserved last residue, phenylalanine or tryptophan, is missing, so a read error is likely. The DNA is left out, because the CDR3 cannot be placed on it with certainty; the CDR3 is given as TCRdb lists it. The data derive from a study of blood T cells in healthy people across ages. Study-wide points: The study found more naive CD4+ cells and higher diversity in long-lived than aged donors.

Together with a sample-barcoded 5' primer, a J-beta primer mix was included in a second PCR lasting roughly 6 to 12 cycles. One entry per CDR3 protein results from TCRdb running MiXCR on the 5' RACE reads. Of about 780,000 distinct CDR3 sequences listed, approximately 65% were seen once; the top ten hold roughly 25%. The V gene's germline CDR1 is ENHRY and CDR2 SYGVKD. The CDR3 is 8 residues long, ends included. This TCR derives from a man aged 25 to 40 in good health. This chain connects TRBV10-3 to TRBJ2-6. The sample comprised blood. The CDR3 reads CAIRSETS.